These 2 T cell receptor beta chains originate from one sample sequenced in a study of blood T cells in healthy people across ages. Primers used in a second PCR of about 6 to 11 cycles were a sample-barcoded 5' primer and a J-beta primer mix. Using its own MiXCR run on the 5' RACE reads, TCRdb lists one record per CDR3 protein. The sample lists around 1,900,000 distinct CDR3 sequences; 30% to 40% were seen once. Sequencing was done on a sample of blood. These receptors originate from a human donor in good health.

The gene calls are TRBV5-1 and TRBJ2-1; no definite D call. In germline, CDR1 is SGHRS, CDR2 YFSETQ. The germline V and J ends were trimmed by 1 base and 7 bases, with 12 bases remaining between them. The CDR3 runs 14 residues. In DNA, the CDR3 is TGCGCCAGCAGCTTGCACAAACCGAAGAATGAGCAGTTCTTC. Its translation is CASSLHKPKNEQFF. Supplemented by reference TRBV5-1 and TRBJ2-1, the full variable domain reads KAGVTQTPRYLIKTRGQQVTLSCSPISGHRSVSWYQQTPGQGLQFLFEYFSETQRNKGNFPGRFSGRQFSNSRSEMNVSTLELGDSALYLCASSLHKPKNEQFFGPGTRLTVL.

This sequence joins TRBV20-1 and TRBJ2-1, with 11 bases matching TRBD2. From germline, CDR1 is DFQATT and CDR2 SNEGSKA (reference sequence). Unmatched junction bases numbered 9, after V lost 0 bases and J lost 5 bases. The CDR3 contains 17 residues. The CDR3 coding sequence is TGCAGTGCTAGAGAAACAAGTCTAGCGGGGGGAGACAATGAGCAGTTCTTC. Protein: CSARETSLAGGDNEQFF.